This TCR beta chain originates from a study of blood T cell repertoires in COVID-19. CDR1 and CDR2 (germline): KGHSH, LQKENI. Trimming shortened V by 3 bases and J by 3 bases, and 8 bases separated the two germline ends. The CDR3 length is 13 residues. Study processing details: Estimation of nucleated cell counts was performed using reference gene primer amplification. Profiling relied on immunoSEQ multiplex PCR, and the TCRdb table lists in-frame clones only, not all of them. That table supplies the V and J calls and clone size; D and trimming were determined from the DNA. The sample holds approximately 76,000 clones, about nine tenths seen once.

The V call is TRBV18, the J call TRBJ1-2; no clear D gene. The sample taken for sequencing was peripheral blood. This TCR was sampled from a man of 80 years or more in a cohort sampled during active COVID-19. CDR3 amino acids: CASSPGEDYGYTF. As DNA, the CDR3 is TGTGCCAGCTCACCCGGCGAGGACTATGGCTACACCTTC.